This T cell receptor (beta chain) was recorded in a study of shared clonotypes between healthy human individuals. Findings of the study overall: When naive CD4 clonotypes were compared across a few donors, approximately 5% were shared. Sorted-subset sequencing, rarefaction showed, was incomplete despite large depth.

V shed 3 bases and J shed 5 bases, with 11 bases lying between them. The germline gives CDR1 LNHDA, CDR2 SQIVND (reference sequence). This CDR3 has 13 amino acids. The table came from immunoSEQ multiplex PCR; TCRdb's copy has only in-frame clones and leaves some out. The repertoire holds approximately 2.1 million clones, with approximately 93% as singletons. Comment on this clone: Its antigen is unknown.

The sequence was collected from a man between 18 and 35 years old in good health. Some clones in this sample may be carry-over from other donors' samples. What was sequenced was naive CD4+ T cells from PBMCs. Documented subset: CD45RA+ positively selected. J is TRBJ2-7 and V is TRBV19; D is possibly TRBD1 (6 bases). The DNA for the CDR3 is TGTGCCAGTAGTATGTTCCAGGGGAACGAGCAGTACTTC. Protein sequence: CASSMFQGNEQYF.